A selection of T cell receptor beta chains follows, all from one sample in a study of CD8 T cells in Susac syndrome. One entry per CDR3 protein results from TCRdb running MiXCR on the immunoSEQ multiplex PCR reads. The sample lists more than 130,000 distinct CDR3 sequences; 94% were seen once. The sample taken for sequencing was CD8+ T cells from PBMCs. These TCRs come from a human donor in good health. The CDR3 runs from the conserved cysteine through the conserved F or W. D genes are given only for firm matches. A row's size may be missing; if present it is once, few, many or a size class.

>NA|TRBJ2-7|TRBV14|NA
TGTGCCAGCAGCATGACACTAGTCGGTGAGCAGTACTTC
CASSMTLVGEQYF
>NA|TRBJ2-6|TRBV27|NA
TGTGCCAGCAGTCCCCCCGCGGCCAACGTCCTGACTTTC
CASSPPAANVLTF
>NA|TRBJ2-4|TRBV7-9|NA
TGTGCCAGTTCCCGAGACAGTCTAGCCAAAAACATTCAGTACTTC
CASSRDSLAKNIQYF
>NA|TRBJ2-1|TRBV19|NA
TGTGCCAGTAGTTCATGGACTTACAATGAGCAGTTCTTC
CASSSWTYNEQFF
>NA|TRBJ2-1|TRBV7-6|few
TGTGCCAGCAGCTTTTCAGGGAATGAGCAGTTCTTC
CASSFSGNEQFF
>NA|TRBJ1-2|TRBV27|NA
TGTGCCAGCAGTTTTGGGAAGTCTAACTATGGCTACACCTTC
CASSFGKSNYGYTF
>NA|TRBJ1-2|TRBV5-1|NA
TGCGCCAGCAGCTTCCAGGGCGCTAACTATGGCTACACCTTC
CASSFQGANYGYTF
>NA|TRBJ2-7|TRBV7-2|NA
TGTGCCAGCAGCACGGGTGATTACGAGCAGTACTTC
CASSTGDYEQYF
>TRBD2|TRBJ2-3|TRBV28|NA
TGTGCCAGCAGTTTTGGCCTAGCGGTCACAGATACGCAGTATTTT
CASSFGLAVTDTQYF
>TRBD1|TRBJ2-3|TRBV29-1|NA
TGCAGCGTTGAAGGGACAGGGTATCCGCAGTATTTT
CSVEGTGYPQYF
>TRBD2|TRBJ2-2|TRBV24-1|once
TGTGCCACCAGGAGCGGGAGGGGGACCGGGGAGCTGTTTTTT
CATRSGRGTGELFF
>NA|TRBJ2-2|TRBV19|NA
TGTGCCAGTAGTATAACGGGATATGTGTTAGGGGAGCTGTTTTTT
CASSITGYVLGELFF
>NA|TRBJ2-2|TRBV24-1|NA
TGTGCCACCAGTGATTTCGGGGAGCTGTTTTTT
CATSDFGELFF
>NA|TRBJ2-2|TRBV7-6|NA
TGTGCCAGCAGCATAGGAGGAGAGAACACCGGGGAGCTGTTTTTT
CASSIGGENTGELFF
>NA|TRBJ2-3|TRBV28|NA
TGTGCCAGCAGTCGTATGGGCCTTGACCCAGATACGCAGTATTTT
CASSRMGLDPDTQYF
>TRBD1|TRBJ2-1|TRBV28|once
TGTGCCAGCAGTTCCCCGACAGGGGGCCCGAGGTTCTTC
CASSSPTGGPRFF
>TRBD2|TRBJ2-1|TRBV4-3|NA
TGCGCCAGCAGCCAAGTCGAGACTAGCGGCTACAATGAGCAGTTCTTC
CASSQVETSGYNEQFF
>TRBD1|TRBJ2-2|TRBV19|NA
TGTGCCAGTAGCAGAGGGGGCCCCGGGGAGCTGTTTTTT
CASSRGGPGELFF
>TRBD1|TRBJ1-1|TRBV3-1|NA
TGTGCCAGCAGCCAAAAGCTCGGACAGGTGAAACCTTTCTTT
CASSQKLGQVKPFF
>NA|TRBJ2-1|TRBV6-2/TRBV6-3|NA
TGTGCCAGCAGTGAGACGGGAGTTGTGCAGTCGTTGCAGTTCTTC
CASSETGVVQSLQFF
>TRBD2|TRBJ2-3|TRBV29-1|NA
TGCAGCGGCAGCGTTGAACTCGGACTAGTCACAGATACGCAGTATTTT
CSGSVELGLVTDTQYF
>TRBD2|TRBJ2-1|TRBV6-5|NA
TGTGCCAGCAGCTCGGGGGGCTCCTACAATGAGCAGTTCTTC
CASSSGGSYNEQFF
>NA|TRBJ1-1|TRBV9|NA
TGTGCCAGCAGCGTAGAGCAGGGCGAGTTCGTGAACACTGAAGCTTTCTTT
CASSVEQGEFVNTEAFF
>NA|TRBJ2-3|TRBV7-3|once
TGTGCCAGCAGCTTCGGGTCAGATACGCAGTATTTT
CASSFGSDTQYF
>TRBD2|TRBJ2-3|TRBV12-3/TRBV12-4|NA
TGTGCCAGCAGCCAAAGGACTAGCGGGTTACACACAGATACGCAGTATTTT
CASSQRTSGLHTDTQYF
>NA|TRBJ1-2|TRBV7-9|NA
TGTGCCAGCACCCCCGCCGGGACCCATAACTATGGCTACACCTTC
CASTPAGTHNYGYTF
>TRBD2|TRBJ2-1|TRBV19|NA
TGTGCCAGTAAATATGCGGCGGGAGGAGTGAATGAGCAGTTCTTC
CASKYAAGGVNEQFF
>NA|TRBJ2-7|TRBV5-1|NA
TGCGCCAGCAGCTTGGCGGGCTACCCGCTGGCCTACGAGCAGTACTTC
CASSLAGYPLAYEQYF
>TRBD1|TRBJ1-1|TRBV30|NA
TGTGCCTCGTCAAAGACAGGGGGCGAAGCTTTCTTT
CASSKTGGEAFF
>NA|TRBJ2-3|TRBV20-1|NA
TGCAGTTCCTCCATGGTAGATACGCAGTATTTT
CSSSMVDTQYF
>NA|TRBJ2-1|TRBV29-1|NA
TGCAGCGTTTTTCCGAATGAGCAGTTCTTC
CSVFPNEQFF
>NA|TRBJ2-1|TRBV6-2/TRBV6-3|NA
TGTGCCAGCAGTTACGAAGAGAATGAGCAGTTCTTC
CASSYEENEQFF
>TRBD1|TRBJ2-5|TRBV28|NA
TGTGCCAGCAGTTTGGGACAGGAAGAGACCCAGTACTTC
CASSLGQEETQYF
>NA|TRBJ2-3|TRBV4-2|NA
TGTGCCAGCAGCCAAGAGGCTGCCCCAGCGTATTTT
CASSQEAAPAYF
>NA|TRBJ1-1|TRBV20-1|NA
TGCAGTGCTAGTATAAGGGGGTCCTTGAACACTGAAGCTTTCTTT
CSASIRGSLNTEAFF
>TRBD1|TRBJ2-1|TRBV14|NA
TGTGCCAGCAGGGAAGGGGGCGCGTCCTACAATGAGCAGTTCTTC
CASREGGASYNEQFF
>TRBD1|TRBJ2-7|TRBV13|NA
TGTGCCAGCAGCCACCGGGACAGCTACGAGCAGTACTTC
CASSHRDSYEQYF
>NA|TRBJ1-5|TRBV7-9|NA
TGTGCCAGCAGCTCCACCTATAGCAATCAGCCCCAGCATTTT
CASSSTYSNQPQHF
>NA|TRBJ1-5|TRBV13|NA
TGTGCCAGCAGCTTAAGCAGGGGAGGGAGCAATCAGCCCCAGCATTTT
CASSLSRGGSNQPQHF
>NA|TRBJ2-1|TRBV19|NA
TGTGCCAGTAGTATAGGGACGGGGGATGAGCAGTTCTTC
CASSIGTGDEQFF
>NA|TRBJ2-5|TRBV6-2/TRBV6-3|NA
TGTGCCAGCAGGCGCCAGGTCCAAGAGACCCAGTACTTC
CASRRQVQETQYF
>NA|TRBJ1-5|TRBV27|few
TGTGCCAGCAGTTCGCAAAGCAATCAGCCCCAGCATTTT
CASSSQSNQPQHF
>NA|TRBJ2-7|TRBV27|NA
TGTGCCAGCAGTTTAGTAGGGGGACTCGAGCAGTACTTC
CASSLVGGLEQYF
>NA|TRBJ2-1|TRBV20-1|NA
TGCAGTGCTAGAGGACTAGTCTCGGGGTACAATGAGCAGTTCTTC
CSARGLVSGYNEQFF
>TRBD1|TRBJ2-7|TRBV3-1|NA
TGTGCCAGCAGCCACTACGGACAGGGCATTCCCTACGAGCAGTACTTC
CASSHYGQGIPYEQYF
>NA|TRBJ2-7|TRBV7-9|NA
TGTGCCAGCAGCTGGCAGGGCATGCCCGAGCAGTACTTC
CASSWQGMPEQYF
>NA|TRBJ2-7|TRBV6-5|NA
TGTGCCAGCAGTCCACTGGGGGCCTACGAGCAGTACTTC
CASSPLGAYEQYF